The 19 T cell receptor beta chains below all came from one sample that was sequenced in a study of CD8 T cells in ankylosing spondylitis. Each CDR3 protein gets one entry after TCRdb re-called the 5' RACE reads with MiXCR. This table holds roughly 120,000 distinct CDR3 sequences, roughly an eighth found once. Sequences were obtained from blood, either unsorted or a sorted T cell fraction (not recorded which). The receptors stem from a female donor with ankylosing spondylitis or in good health (not recorded which).

This clonotype came up a few times. The genes are TRBV7-6 and TRBJ1-3; unclear D gene. The CDR3 totals 14 residues. Germline values: CDR1 SGHVS, CDR2 FNYEAQ. V lost 5 bases to trimming and J lost 1 base, with 9 bases between them. The CDR3, as DNA: TGTGCCAGCAGCCCCTGGGCTTCTGGAAACACCATATATTTT. As protein: CASSPWASGNTIYF. Variable domain in full (rest from reference TRBV7-6 and TRBJ1-3): GAGVSQSPRYKVTKRGQDVALRCDPISGHVSLYWYRQALGQGPEFLTYFNYEAQQDKSGLPNDRFSAERPEGSISTLTIQRTEQRDSAMYRCASSPWASGNTIYFGEGSWLTVV.

Comment on this clonotype: A much more abundant neighbour one base away suggests this may be a read error. The V call is TRBV5-6, the J call TRBJ2-3; D is unresolved. Per the germline V gene, CDR1 is SGHDT and CDR2 is YYEEEE. This CDR3 has 15 residues. DNA for the CDR3: TGTGCCAGCAGCTTGGCCTTTTCGAACGGAGATACGCACTATTTT. It is translated as CASSLAFSNGDTHYF.

This clonotype was detected many times. The chain uses TRBV20-1 and TRBJ2-5; D assignment may be TRBD1 or TRBD2 (5 bases each). V lost 6 bases and J 1 base, leaving 12 bases between the germline ends. The CDR3 spans 13 residues. Germline-derived CDR1 and CDR2 are DFQATT and SNEGSKA (reference sequence). The CDR3 DNA reads as TGCAGTGCAGAAGGGACCCTCCAAGAGACCCAGTACTTC. Translation gives CSAEGTLQETQYF.

This clonotype was observed many times. The chain carries TRBV29-1 and TRBJ2-5, with 9 bases aligning to TRBD2. The germline CDR1 and CDR2 sequences are SQVTM and ANQGSEA. This CDR3 comprises 13 residues. The J segment lost 5 bases and the V segment lost 7 bases, leaving 8 bases of the junction unmatched. The CDR3 region is CSGYSGSAETQYF. The CDR3 DNA is TGCAGCGGGTATAGCGGGAGTGCGGAGACCCAGTACTTC. The complete variable domain, with remaining parts taken from reference TRBV29-1 and TRBJ2-5, reads SAVISQKPSRDICQRGTSLTIQCQVDSQVTMMFWYRQQPGQSLTLIATANQGSEATYESGFVIDKFPISRPNLTFSTLTVSNMSPEDSSIYLCSGYSGSAETQYFGPGTRLLVL.

This clonotype has a handful of counts. The rearrangement uses TRBV30 and TRBJ2-5; no reliable D call. V gave up 2 bases and J gave up 3 bases, with 10 bases separating them. Looked up from germline, CDR1 is GTSNPN and CDR2 is SVGIG (reference sequence). This CDR3 contains 13 residues. The DNA for the CDR3 is TGTGCCTGGAGTATCTTGGCGGAAGAGACCCAGTACTTC. This gives the protein CAWSILAEETQYF.

This clonotype showed up many times. This chain connects TRBV10-3 to TRBJ2-1, with no clear D. CDR3 length: 13 amino acids. The germline CDR1 and CDR2 sequences are ENHRY and SYGVKD. V lost 3 bases to trimming and J lost 9 bases, with 12 bases between them. Here the CDR3 DNA reads TGTGCCATCAGTGAAAAACGGTGGGCTGAGCAGTTCTTC. It translates to CAISEKRWAEQFF.

The table lists this clonotype with many counts. The rearrangement uses TRBV4-2 and TRBJ1-5, with D perhaps TRBD1 (5 bases). Germline values: CDR1 LGHNA, CDR2 YNFKEQ. Deletions cut 0 bases from V and 4 bases from J, with 16 bases between. There are 17 residues in the CDR3. CDR3 nucleotide sequence: TGTGCCAGCAGCCAAGAGGGGTCTGGTACAGGAAATCAGCCCCAGCATTTT. This sequence encodes CASSQEGSGTGNQPQHF.

This clonotype was seen at least ten times. The chain couples TRBV5-6 to TRBJ1-6, with a possible D match to TRBD1 (5 bases). This CDR3 region has 17 residues. The ends were cut back, 3 bases at V and 2 bases at J, with 15 bases in the middle. Germline lookup yields CDR1 SGHDT and CDR2 YYEEEE. CDR3 loop: CASSSGTKGAYNSPLHF. The CDR3 DNA reads as TGTGCCAGCAGCTCCGGGACCAAAGGGGCCTATAATTCACCCCTCCACTTT. Supplemented by reference TRBV5-6 and TRBJ1-6, the full variable domain reads DAGVTQSPTHLIKTRGQQVTLRCSPKSGHDTVSWYQQALGQGPQFIFQYYEEEERQRGNFPDRFSGHQFPNYSSELNVNALLLGDSALYLCASSSGTKGAYNSPLHFGNGTRLTVT.

Turning to this clonotype: A single base separates this from a much larger clone, so it may be a read error. The rearrangement links TRBV12-3 or TRBV12-4 to TRBJ2-7, with 7 positions matching TRBD1. The junction had 13 bases not matched to a gene; V was cut back by 10 bases and J by 1 base. The CDR3 contains 15 residues. CDR3 DNA sequence: TGTGCCATCATACAGACAGGGTCAGCTTCCTACGAGCAGTACTTC. Its translation is CAIIQTGSASYEQYF.

This clonotype turned up a few times. The chain employs TRBV29-1 and TRBJ2-1; TRBD1 matches at 7 bases. Germline values: CDR1 SQVTM, CDR2 ANQGSEA. Trimming took 7 bases from V and 2 from J; bases not matched to a gene: 5. CDR3 length equals 13 residues. CDR3 sequence: CSDYRGAYNEQFF. The CDR3 coding sequence is TGCAGCGACTACAGGGGTGCCTACAATGAGCAGTTCTTC.

This rearrangement joins TRBV12-3 or TRBV12-4 to TRBJ2-7; D possibly corresponds to TRBD2 (6 bases). The germline V and J ends were trimmed by 0 bases and 3 bases, with 9 bases remaining between them. This CDR3 is built from 14 residues. CDR3 in DNA: TGTGCCAGCAGTTTAGCGGGTAGCGGCTACGAGCAGTACTTC. The encoded protein is CASSLAGSGYEQYF.

This clonotype was observed at least ten times. This chain links TRBV6-5 with TRBJ2-2; TRBD2 is a possible D gene (5 bases). The CDR3 contains 16 residues. The germline V gene encodes CDR1 MNHEY and CDR2 SVGAGI. Trimming stripped 2 bases from V and 5 bases from J, with 15 bases between. This CDR3 is CASSYDGSSLTGELFF. The DNA for the CDR3 is TGTGCCAGCAGTTACGACGGCTCTAGCCTTACCGGGGAGCTGTTTTTT.

The chain is built from TRBV6-1 and TRBJ2-6; the D gene is possibly TRBD1 (5 bases). Trimming took off 6 bases at V and 0 bases at J, with 12 bases between the two ends. The V gene's germline CDR1 is MNHNS and CDR2 SASEGT. The length of the CDR3 is 16 residues. The CDR3 nucleotides read TGTGCCAGCAGGCCCGACAGAAACTCTGGGGCCAACGTCCTGACTTTC. Amino acids: CASRPDRNSGANVLTF.

V usage is TRBV18 and J usage is TRBJ2-3; 13 bases are shared with TRBD2. The CDR3 spans 15 residues. V was clipped by 3 bases and J by 9 bases; unmatched bases: 6. From germline, CDR1 is KGHSH and CDR2 LQKENI. The CDR3 DNA is TGTGCCAGCTCACCGGGACTAGCGGGGCCGAACACGCAGTATTTT. Encoded protein: CASSPGLAGPNTQYF. The complete variable domain, with remaining parts taken from reference TRBV18 and TRBJ2-3, reads NAGVMQNPRHLVRRRGQEARLRCSPMKGHSHVYWYRQLPEEGLKFMVYLQKENIIDESGMPKERFSAEFPKEGPSILRIQQVVRGDSAAYFCASSPGLAGPNTQYFGPGTRLTVL.

Only a few counts were recorded for this clonotype. The gene calls are TRBV7-2 and TRBJ2-5; TRBD2 matches at 8 bases. Germline V gene lookup returns CDR1 SGHTA and CDR2 FQGNSA. The CDR3 spans 15 residues. Unmatched junction bases numbered 7, after V lost 2 bases and J lost 5 bases. The CDR3 loop reads CASSLMGAGAETQYF. The CDR3 coding sequence is TGTGCCAGCAGCTTAATGGGAGCGGGGGCTGAGACCCAGTACTTC.

This clonotype showed up just a few times. Mismatch with germline at one junction end may stem from a read error. The V gene is TRBV11-2, the J gene TRBJ2-5; TRBD1 aligns across 8 bases. CDR1 is SGHAT, CDR2 FQNNGV, per germline. The CDR3 loop spans 17 amino acids. CDR3 region: CATELSARQGSRESQYF. The CDR3 DNA follows: TGTGCCACCGAGCTTTCTGCCCGACAGGGGAGCAGAGAGTCCCAGTACTTC.

This clonotype was observed a handful of times. The rearrangement joins TRBV12-3 or TRBV12-4 to TRBJ2-7; TRBD2 matches 11 bases. The CDR3 runs 16 residues. After removal of 5 bases from V and 3 bases from J, the junction contained 9 bases not matched to a gene. CDR3 nucleotides: TGTGCCAGCAGTCCGACACTAGCGGGGGACCTCTACGAGCAGTACTTC. This translates into CASSPTLAGDLYEQYF.

This clonotype has ten or more counts. V usage is TRBV5-6 and J usage is TRBJ2-7; no clear D gene. There are 13 residues in the CDR3. Trimming removed 2 bases from V and 1 base from J, with 7 bases in between. Per germline, CDR1 SGHDT and CDR2 YYEEEE. The CDR3 nucleotides read TGTGCCAGCAGCTTTCAACATTCCTACGAGCAGTACTTC. As protein: CASSFQHSYEQYF. The variable domain in full, with the rest retrieved from reference TRBV5-6 and TRBJ2-7, is DAGVTQSPTHLIKTRGQQVTLRCSPKSGHDTVSWYQQALGQGPQFIFQYYEEEERQRGNFPDRFSGHQFPNYSSELNVNALLLGDSALYLCASSFQHSYEQYFGPGTRLTVT.

Comments on this clonotype: The junction and the germline gene differ at one end; a read error may be behind it. This sequence joins TRBV20-1 and TRBJ2-5; 13 bases fit TRBD2. In germline, CDR1 is DFQATT, CDR2 SNEGSKA (reference sequence). This CDR3 has 16 residues. Written as DNA, the CDR3 is TGCAGTGCGACCAGGACTAGCGGGAGCATCACCGAGACCCAGTGCTTC. This translates into CSATRTSGSITETQCF.